Sequencing of this T cell receptor (beta chain) was carried out in a study of shared clonotypes between healthy human individuals. Broader study findings: Clonotypes which were not shared had lower generation probabilities than clonotypes that all four donors shared. Of the naive CD4 clonotypes, roughly 5.5% were shared across several donors.

The table came from immunoSEQ multiplex PCR; TCRdb's copy has only in-frame clones and leaves some out. Of 800,000 to 1,200,000 clones in the sample, 75% to 80% are singletons; the top ten hold under 0.6%. With respect to this clone: Antigen unknown.

V shed 0 bases and J shed 8 bases, with 6 bases lying between them. Germline CDR1 and CDR2: SGHDT and YYEEEE. The CDR3 loop spans 12 amino acids. This sequence originates from a man between 18 and 29 years old in good health. Some clones in this sample may be carry-over from other donors' samples. This chain uses TRBV5-6 with TRBJ2-1; D is possibly TRBD1 (5 bases). The material sequenced was memory CD4+ T cells from PBMCs. The subset was: CD45RA-negative fraction. As DNA, the CDR3 is TGTGCCAGCAGCTTGGTACAGGATGAGCAGTTCTTC. Its protein product is CASSLVQDEQFF.